This TCR beta chain was documented in a study of blood T cell repertoires in COVID-19. As processed by the authors: Estimates of nucleated cell counts were drawn from the amplification of reference gene primers. Clones were read by immunoSEQ multiplex PCR, and TCRdb kept only the in-frame ones, dropping some. From that table come the V and J calls and clone size; the DNA was used to work out D and trimming. The top ten clones hold 0.95% to 1.5% of a sample with a few hundred thousand clones, about 91% of them seen once. Germline V CDR1 and CDR2: SQVTM, ANQGSEA. The CDR3 totals 10 residues. V lost 7 bases, J lost 1 base, and 4 bases lay in between.

This TCR was sampled from a woman aged 40 to 49 with acute COVID-19. The V and J genes are TRBV29-1 and TRBJ2-5; no clear D gene. The source material was PBMCs or T cells enriched from blood (not recorded which). The CDR3 nucleotides read TGCAGCGCCAGCCAAGAGACCCAGTACTTC. Amino acid sequence: CSASQETQYF.